This T cell receptor beta chain was captured in a study of graft-versus-host responses after intestinal transplantation. Study as a whole: After anti-thymocyte globulin induction, recipients took tacrolimus and steroids for three to four years.

The V and J ends lost 1 base and 1 base respectively, with 11 bases between them. Looked up from germline, CDR1 is SGHTA and CDR2 is FQGTGA. There are 15 residues in the CDR3. The protocol was immunoSEQ multiplex PCR, while the TCRdb copy is restricted to in-frame clones and leaves out a portion. The table records about 90,000 clones, around 93% of them present only once. Comments on this clone: Its antigen is still unknown.

This TCR was recovered from a human donor who was the organ donor for an intestinal transplant. The source material was unstimulated CD8+ T cells sorted from spleen or lymph node cells, sampled before transplant. V and J are TRBV7-3 and TRBJ2-7; D is uncertain. The CDR3 DNA reads as TGTGCCAGCAGCTTAAGTGGAGTGAAATCCTACGAGCAGTACTTC. Protein product: CASSLSGVKSYEQYF.